These 15 T cell receptor beta chains share one sample of origin, sequenced in a study of synovial regulatory T cells in juvenile arthritis (dated by TCRdb to about 2015). Synovial samples were synovial fluid collected alongside matched peripheral blood from each patient with active arthritis. The library was built by means of the immunoSEQ multiplex PCR assay. TCRdb took this table from immuneACCESS and kept in-frame rearrangements with V and J called. Such tables lack part of the clones; where checked against another copy, unresolved V genes explain under half of the gap, and the rest is unexplained. This sample's table contains under 800 clones. The ten top clones hold 15% to 20% of the sample. What was sequenced was Treg cells from the synovium. Receptors originate from a donor aged 2-35 years with juvenile idiopathic arthritis.

This clone is deemed medium-sized by its frequency. V is TRBV7-8 and J is TRBJ2-3; the D call of TRBD2 rests on TCRdb alone, since no DNA is present to check it. CDR3 length: 13 amino acids. The nucleotide record is missing. Germline V gene lookup returns CDR1 SGHVS and CDR2 FQNEAQ. CDR3: CASSPTLRDTQYF.

This clone ranks as medium-sized in terms of frequency. V is TRBV6-5 and J is TRBJ1-2; TCRdb picks TRBD1, but there is no DNA to check that call. Germline CDR1 reads MNHEY; CDR2 reads SVGAGI. The CDR3 runs 14 residues. DNA for this receptor is not on file. The CDR3 loop reads CASSASSGRRGYTF.

This clone is medium-sized by frequency. The CDR3 loop reads CASSLVLAPSGELFF. V usage is TRBV7-8 and J usage is TRBJ2-2; TCRdb indicates TRBD2, and absent DNA this call remains unverified. Germline-derived CDR1 and CDR2 are SGHVS and FQNEAQ. The CDR3 extends over 15 amino acids. The DNA is not on file.

Measured by frequency, this clone is medium-sized. The rearrangement uses TRBV4-3 and TRBJ1-2; the TRBD1 assignment by TCRdb is unverifiable without DNA. CDR1 and CDR2 (germline): LGHNA, YSLEER. The CDR3 is 17 residues long. The DNA is unrecorded. CDR3 residues: CASSQVIVDRGNYGYTF.

By frequency, this clone registers medium-sized. The gene calls are TRBV6-1 and TRBJ2-3; TCRdb picks TRBD2, but there is no DNA to check that call. The germline CDR1 and CDR2 sequences are MNHNS and SASEGT. This CDR3 region has 14 residues. The DNA is not on file. This CDR3 is CASSLLVSTDTQYF.

By frequency, this clone registers medium-sized (0.01 to 0.1%). The chain has TRBV19 and TRBJ1-2. The CDR3 spans 14 residues. There is no recorded DNA. Per the germline V gene, CDR1 is LNHDA and CDR2 is SQIVND (reference sequence). The CDR3 sequence is CASSIGGRNYGYTF.

This clone is labeled medium-sized based on frequency. The chain employs TRBV11-3 and TRBJ2-7; TCRdb selects TRBD1, and the lack of DNA leaves this call unchecked. There are 12 residues in the CDR3. No coding sequence is recorded. The germline CDR1 and CDR2 sequences are SGHNT and YENEEA. CDR3 amino acids: CASSNRRGLQYF.

This chain connects TRBV7-9 to TRBJ2-3; with no DNA, the TCRdb D assignment of TRBD1 cannot be verified. The CDR3 sequence is 15 residues long. The DNA is not on file. Germline CDR1 SEHNR, CDR2 FQNEAQ (reference sequence). The CDR3 region is CASSQDRPVSDTQYF.

Frequency places this clone as medium-sized (0.01 to 0.1%). V and J are TRBV5-6 and TRBJ1-2. The CDR3 is made up of 13 amino acids. The nucleotide record is missing. From germline, CDR1 is SGHDT and CDR2 YYEEEE. The CDR3 is CASSPRTFYGYTF.

Judged by frequency, this clone is medium-sized (0.01 to 0.1%). V usage is TRBV19 and J usage is TRBJ1-1. CDR3 size: 12 residues. The DNA sequence is not available. CDR1 and CDR2 from the germline V gene are LNHDA and SQIVND (reference sequence). CDR3 in amino acids: CASTFKRGEAFF.

This clone registers medium-sized by frequency. J is TRBJ1-3 and V is TRBV9. The germline CDR1 and CDR2 sequences are SGDLS and YYNGEE. The CDR3 contains 16 residues. A DNA sequence was not provided. CDR3 region: CASSLRWTATGNTIYF.

This clone shows up as medium-sized by frequency. This chain's CDR3 is CASSVNRVSDTQYF. The chain uses TRBV25-1 and TRBJ2-3; TCRdb indicates TRBD1, and absent DNA this call remains unverified. Germline V gene sequence: CDR1 MGHDK, CDR2 SYGVNS. The CDR3 spans 14 residues. A DNA sequence was not provided. The variable domain in full, completed from reference TRBV25-1 and TRBJ2-3, reads EADIYQTPRYLVIGTGKKITLECSQTMGHDKMYWYQQDPGMELHLIHYSYGVNSTEKGDLSSESTVSRIRTEHFPLTLESARPSHTSQYLCASSVNRVSDTQYFGPGTRLTVL.

This clone is medium-sized (0.01 to 0.1%) by frequency. The rearrangement links TRBV5-1 to TRBJ2-5; without DNA, the TCRdb call of TRBD1 cannot be checked. Germline V gives CDR1 SGHRS, CDR2 YFSETQ. The CDR3 loop spans 14 amino acids. DNA for this receptor is not on file. The CDR3: CASSRDRGQETQYF.

This clone counts as medium-sized by frequency. The chain couples TRBV19 to TRBJ2-1; absent DNA, TCRdb's TRBD2 call cannot be checked. Germline V CDR1 and CDR2: LNHDA, SQIVND (reference sequence). This CDR3 is 22 amino acids long. The entry carries no DNA sequence. The CDR3 sequence is CASSIRGSVSGDTSGSYNEQFF. Complete variable domain (other parts from reference TRBV19 and TRBJ2-1): DGGITQSPKYLFRKEGQNVTLSCEQNLNHDAMYWYRQDPGQGLRLIYYSQIVNDFQKGDIAEGYSVSREKKESFPLTVTSAQKNPTAFYLCASSIRGSVSGDTSGSYNEQFFGPGTRLTVL.

By frequency, this clone registers medium-sized (0.01 to 0.1%). The chain carries TRBV19 and TRBJ2-3; TCRdb gives TRBD2 as the D gene, but with no DNA this cannot be confirmed. Germline V gives CDR1 LNHDA, CDR2 SQIVND (reference sequence). The CDR3 has 17 amino acids. DNA is not recorded here. The CDR3 region is CASRKWASGYPTDTQYF.